The rows below give T cell receptor beta chains drawn from one sample of a study of cytomegalovirus exposure and HLA in healthy donors. Profiling relied on immunoSEQ multiplex PCR, and the TCRdb table lists in-frame clones only, not all of them. The table includes about 240,000 clones, 80% to 90% detected once. The sequenced sample consisted of PBMCs. These receptors were taken from a girl aged 2 to 9 in good health and CMV-seronegative. Each CDR3 is given with its conserved first and last residue. The D gene is left open where the match is weak. Not every row has a clone size; where given, it reads once, few, many or a size class.

J gene: TRBJ2-2
D gene: NA
clone size: NA
V gene: TRBV13
CDR3 protein: CASSRTAGELFF
CDR3 DNA: TGTGCCAGCAGCCGGACAGCCGGGGAGCTGTTTTTT

J gene: TRBJ1-1
D gene: TRBD1
clone size: NA
V gene: TRBV5-4
CDR3 protein: CASSLEGTGGRRNTEAFF
CDR3 DNA: TGTGCCAGCAGCTTGGAAGGTACAGGGGGCAGGCGGAACACTGAAGCTTTCTTT

J gene: TRBJ2-2
D gene: TRBD1
clone size: NA
V gene: TRBV12-5
CDR3 protein: CASGLVLAGTGDTGELFF
CDR3 DNA: TGTGCTAGTGGTTTGGTACTCGCCGGGACAGGGGACACAGGGGAGCTGTTTTTT

J gene: TRBJ2-2
D gene: TRBD2
clone size: once
V gene: TRBV30
CDR3 protein: CAWSVGRSSGRTGELFF
CDR3 DNA: TGTGCCTGGAGTGTAGGTCGGTCTAGCGGGAGAACCGGGGAGCTGTTTTTT

J gene: TRBJ2-5
D gene: NA
clone size: NA
V gene: TRBV10-3
CDR3 protein: CAISGGDTQYF
CDR3 DNA: TGTGCCATCAGTGGGGGGGATACCCAGTACTTC

J gene: TRBJ1-2
D gene: NA
clone size: NA
V gene: TRBV19
CDR3 protein: CASSISGVYGYTF
CDR3 DNA: TGTGCCAGTAGTATATCAGGGGTCTATGGCTACACCTTC

J gene: TRBJ2-1
D gene: TRBD2
clone size: once
V gene: TRBV25-1
CDR3 protein: CASSKTSGRGSYNEQFF
CDR3 DNA: TGTGCCAGCAGTAAGACTAGCGGGAGAGGTTCCTACAATGAGCAGTTCTTC

J gene: TRBJ1-2
D gene: NA
clone size: few
V gene: TRBV29-1
CDR3 protein: CSVVRGSNYGYTF
CDR3 DNA: TGCAGCGTTGTCCGAGGTTCTAACTATGGCTACACCTTC

J gene: TRBJ1-2
D gene: NA
clone size: NA
V gene: TRBV7-9
CDR3 protein: CASSRRGGDGYTF
CDR3 DNA: TGTGCCAGCAGCCGGAGGGGGGGCGATGGCTACACCTTC

J gene: TRBJ2-1
D gene: TRBD2
clone size: NA
V gene: TRBV19
CDR3 protein: CASSSSGRDNEQFF
CDR3 DNA: TGTGCCAGTAGCTCTAGCGGGAGGGACAATGAGCAGTTCTTC

J gene: TRBJ2-5
D gene: TRBD2
clone size: NA
V gene: TRBV11-2
CDR3 protein: CASKLRGGGETQYF
CDR3 DNA: TGTGCCAGCAAACTACGCGGGGGAGGAGAGACCCAGTACTTC

J gene: TRBJ2-4
D gene: TRBD2
clone size: NA
V gene: TRBV6-5
CDR3 protein: CASREGTIQYF
CDR3 DNA: TGTGCCAGCCGGGAGGGCACCATTCAGTACTTC

J gene: TRBJ1-5
D gene: TRBD1
clone size: NA
V gene: TRBV6-1
CDR3 protein: CASSEATGGGVPQHF
CDR3 DNA: TGTGCCAGCAGTGAAGCGACAGGGGGCGGGGTGCCCCAGCATTTT

J gene: TRBJ2-5
D gene: NA
clone size: NA
V gene: TRBV25-1
CDR3 protein: CASQTGHRGETQYF
CDR3 DNA: TGTGCCAGCCAAACGGGACACCGAGGAGAGACCCAGTACTTC

J gene: TRBJ1-5
D gene: NA
clone size: NA
V gene: TRBV27
CDR3 protein: CVSSLVSLSGTRRRQPQHF
CDR3 DNA: TGTGTCAGCAGTTTAGTTTCCTTATCCGGGACAAGGCGGAGGCAGCCCCAGCATTTT

J gene: TRBJ2-5
D gene: NA
clone size: NA
V gene: TRBV27
CDR3 protein: CASSLRQEETQYF
CDR3 DNA: TGTGCCAGCAGTTTAAGACAGGAAGAGACCCAGTACTTC

J gene: TRBJ2-7
D gene: TRBD2
clone size: NA
V gene: TRBV6-5
CDR3 protein: CASRTSGGTYEQYF
CDR3 DNA: TGTGCCAGCAGAACTAGCGGGGGTACCTACGAGCAGTACTTC

J gene: TRBJ1-6
D gene: NA
clone size: NA
V gene: TRBV7-9
CDR3 protein: CASSLMGDSPLHF
CDR3 DNA: TGTGCCAGCAGCTTAATGGGCGACTCACCCCTCCACTTT

J gene: TRBJ1-4
D gene: TRBD1
clone size: NA
V gene: TRBV30
CDR3 protein: CAWNLRQGGKLFF
CDR3 DNA: TGTGCCTGGAACCTCCGACAGGGGGGAAAACTGTTTTTT

J gene: TRBJ1-2
D gene: NA
clone size: NA
V gene: TRBV13
CDR3 protein: CASSLGQNYGYTF
CDR3 DNA: TGTGCCAGCAGCTTGGGACAAAACTATGGCTACACCTTC

J gene: TRBJ1-2
D gene: NA
clone size: NA
V gene: TRBV19
CDR3 protein: CASSIVSGEGYTF
CDR3 DNA: TGTGCCAGTAGTATAGTCTCCGGGGAAGGCTACACCTTC

J gene: TRBJ1-5
D gene: NA
clone size: NA
V gene: TRBV4-2
CDR3 protein: CASSQGYPPGPNQPQHF
CDR3 DNA: TGTGCCAGCAGCCAAGGATATCCCCCAGGCCCCAATCAGCCCCAGCATTTT

J gene: TRBJ1-4
D gene: TRBD1
clone size: NA
V gene: TRBV11-2
CDR3 protein: CASSLVGTGHRSEKLFF
CDR3 DNA: TGTGCCAGCAGCTTAGTAGGGACAGGTCATCGTAGTGAAAAACTGTTTTTT

J gene: TRBJ2-5
D gene: NA
clone size: NA
V gene: TRBV4-1
CDR3 protein: CASSQEWSGWEETQYF
CDR3 DNA: TGCGCCAGCAGCCAAGAATGGAGCGGGTGGGAAGAGACCCAGTACTTC

J gene: TRBJ2-7
D gene: NA
clone size: NA
V gene: TRBV30
CDR3 protein: CAWSGREAPYEQYF
CDR3 DNA: TGTGCCTGGAGTGGAAGGGAGGCCCCCTACGAGCAGTACTTC

J gene: TRBJ1-2
D gene: TRBD1
clone size: NA
V gene: TRBV5-4
CDR3 protein: CASSLYRQGVNYGYTF
CDR3 DNA: TGTGCCAGCAGCTTATACAGACAGGGCGTTAACTATGGCTACACCTTC

J gene: TRBJ2-7
D gene: NA
clone size: NA
V gene: TRBV15
CDR3 protein: CATSRDHFAAGSEQYF
CDR3 DNA: TGTGCCACCAGCAGAGATCATTTTGCGGCGGGATCCGAGCAGTACTTC

J gene: TRBJ2-7
D gene: NA
clone size: NA
V gene: TRBV5-4
CDR3 protein: CASSLEAGEREQYF
CDR3 DNA: TGTGCCAGCAGCTTGGAGGCAGGGGAACGCGAGCAGTACTTC

J gene: TRBJ2-3
D gene: NA
clone size: NA
V gene: TRBV27
CDR3 protein: CASSLLAIGDTDTQYF
CDR3 DNA: TGTGCCAGCAGTTTGCTAGCAATCGGGGATACAGATACGCAGTATTTT

J gene: TRBJ2-1
D gene: NA
clone size: NA
V gene: TRBV30
CDR3 protein: CAWSLLAGNEQFF
CDR3 DNA: TGTGCCTGGAGTTTGCTAGCCGGGAATGAGCAGTTCTTC

J gene: TRBJ2-7
D gene: NA
clone size: few
V gene: TRBV6-1
CDR3 protein: CASSEGATYEQYF
CDR3 DNA: TGTGCCAGCAGTGAAGGAGCTACCTACGAGCAGTACTTC

J gene: TRBJ2-5
D gene: TRBD1
clone size: NA
V gene: TRBV19
CDR3 protein: CASSTRTGPETQYF
CDR3 DNA: TGTGCCAGTAGTACCCGGACAGGGCCGGAGACCCAGTACTTC

J gene: TRBJ2-7
D gene: TRBD2
clone size: NA
V gene: TRBV19
CDR3 protein: CASTMGGTSGIFYEQYF
CDR3 DNA: TGTGCCAGTACCATGGGGGGGACTAGCGGGATATTCTACGAGCAGTACTTC

J gene: TRBJ2-7
D gene: NA
clone size: NA
V gene: TRBV5-5
CDR3 protein: CASSFSYEQYF
CDR3 DNA: TGTGCCAGCAGCTTCAGCTACGAGCAGTACTTC

J gene: TRBJ2-7
D gene: NA
clone size: NA
V gene: TRBV2
CDR3 protein: CASSEMTGTRGIF
CDR3 DNA: TGTGCCAGCAGTGAAATGACAGGCACTAGGGGTATCTTC

J gene: TRBJ1-6
D gene: NA
clone size: NA
V gene: TRBV5-1
CDR3 protein: CASRDGRVPLHF
CDR3 DNA: TGCGCCAGCAGGGACGGGAGGGTACCCCTCCACTTT

J gene: TRBJ1-2
D gene: NA
clone size: NA
V gene: TRBV2
CDR3 protein: CASNHAPGDYGYTF
CDR3 DNA: TGTGCCAGCAACCACGCACCAGGGGACTATGGCTACACCTTC

J gene: TRBJ1-2
D gene: NA
clone size: NA
V gene: TRBV5-1
CDR3 protein: CASSLGGNRDGYTF
CDR3 DNA: TGCGCCAGCAGCTTGGGGGGAAACAGGGATGGCTACACCTTC

J gene: TRBJ2-1
D gene: NA
clone size: NA
V gene: TRBV5-1
CDR3 protein: CASSLAPRGGNEQFF
CDR3 DNA: TGCGCCAGCAGCTTGGCCCCCAGGGGTGGAAATGAGCAGTTCTTC

J gene: TRBJ1-1
D gene: NA
clone size: NA
V gene: TRBV28
CDR3 protein: CASSLPQGRTEAFF
CDR3 DNA: TGTGCCAGCAGTCTCCCCCAGGGGCGGACTGAAGCTTTCTTT

J gene: TRBJ2-2
D gene: TRBD2
clone size: NA
V gene: TRBV7-2
CDR3 protein: CASSLGPTSGRAPGELFF
CDR3 DNA: TGTGCCAGCAGCTTAGGCCCGACTAGCGGGAGGGCCCCCGGGGAGCTGTTTTTT

J gene: TRBJ1-2
D gene: NA
clone size: NA
V gene: TRBV14
CDR3 protein: CASSLSRNYGYTF
CDR3 DNA: TGTGCCAGCAGCCTGAGCCGGAACTATGGCTACACCTTC

J gene: TRBJ1-5
D gene: NA
clone size: NA
V gene: TRBV29-1
CDR3 protein: CSVSGGNQPQHF
CDR3 DNA: TGCAGCGTTAGCGGCGGCAATCAGCCCCAGCATTTT

J gene: TRBJ2-7
D gene: NA
clone size: NA
V gene: TRBV2
CDR3 protein: CASSNSGVPGGEQYF
CDR3 DNA: TGTGCCAGCAGTAACTCAGGGGTCCCCGGAGGTGAGCAGTACTTC

J gene: TRBJ2-2
D gene: NA
clone size: NA
V gene: TRBV5-4
CDR3 protein: CASSLSLERGELFF
CDR3 DNA: TGTGCCAGCAGCTTGTCTCTAGAGCGCGGGGAGCTGTTTTTT

J gene: TRBJ2-1
D gene: TRBD2
clone size: NA
V gene: TRBV12-5
CDR3 protein: CASGNSGGFFNEQFF
CDR3 DNA: TGTGCTAGTGGAAACAGCGGGGGCTTTTTCAATGAGCAGTTCTTC

J gene: TRBJ2-3
D gene: TRBD2
clone size: NA
V gene: TRBV9
CDR3 protein: CASSPRLAGSVTDTQYF
CDR3 DNA: TGTGCCAGCAGCCCTAGACTAGCGGGTTCCGTGACAGATACGCAGTATTTT

J gene: TRBJ1-2
D gene: NA
clone size: NA
V gene: TRBV5-1
CDR3 protein: CASSSGLSAPYGYTF
CDR3 DNA: TGCGCCAGCAGCTCGGGACTCTCGGCACCATATGGCTACACCTTC

J gene: TRBJ2-1
D gene: TRBD2
clone size: NA
V gene: TRBV5-4
CDR3 protein: CASSLEGLAGGVRKFF
CDR3 DNA: TGTGCCAGCAGCTTGGAGGGGCTAGCGGGCGGTGTTCGGAAGTTCTTC

J gene: TRBJ1-5
D gene: NA
clone size: NA
V gene: TRBV6-1
CDR3 protein: CASSEAPAGPYQPQHF
CDR3 DNA: TGTGCCAGCAGTGAAGCTCCAGCAGGGCCTTATCAGCCCCAGCATTTT

J gene: TRBJ1-3
D gene: NA
clone size: NA
V gene: TRBV7-8
CDR3 protein: CASSLVISPSGNTIYF
CDR3 DNA: TGTGCCAGCAGCTTAGTTATTTCCCCCTCTGGAAACACCATATATTTT